The 24 T cell receptor beta chains in this list originate from one sample, sequenced in a study of blood T cell repertoires in COVID-19 (TCRdb year 2020). The method was the immunoSEQ multiplex PCR assay. The clones in this table, taken by TCRdb from immuneACCESS, are in-frame only. Not every clone is retained; where verified, under half of the shortfall comes from an unresolved V gene, and the cause of the rest is unknown. The sample table records 97,000 or so clones; roughly nine tenths of these occur just once. Jointly, the top ten make up 1.7% of the sample. The sample was peripheral blood. Receptors originate from a man aged 60 to 75 with acute or convalescent COVID-19.

Written as DNA, the CDR3 is TGCGCCAGCAGCTCTAGGCAACAGGGGGCGGCCAAAAACATTCAGTACTTC. Its protein is CASSSRQQGAAKNIQYF. The chain carries TRBV5-1 and TRBJ2-4, with 9 bases identical to TRBD1. The CDR3 loop spans 17 amino acids. V dropped 3 bases and J dropped 1; count of bases not matched to a gene: 8. Germline-derived CDR1 and CDR2 are SGHRS and YFSETQ.

The chain uses TRBV7-9 and TRBJ1-2, with a tentative D call TRBD1 (5 bases). V gave up 1 base and J gave up 8 bases, with 14 bases separating them. The V gene's germline CDR1 is SEHNR and CDR2 FQNEAQ (reference sequence). CDR3 length: 14 residues. The CDR3 DNA follows: TGTGCCAGCAGCTTAGAAGGGACTCCTCGGGGCTACACCTTC. Amino acid sequence: CASSLEGTPRGYTF.

V and J are TRBV6-5 and TRBJ2-5; weak D call: TRBD2 (6 bases). Germline CDR1 MNHEY, CDR2 SVGAGI. The CDR3 runs to 15 residues. Trimming took 0 bases from V and 3 from J, leaving 11 bases between them. CDR3 bases: TGTGCCAGCAGTTACTCGTCGGGGGTTAAAGAGACCCAGTACTTC. Its protein product is CASSYSSGVKETQYF.

The V and J genes are TRBV3-1 (or the pseudogene TRBV3-2) and TRBJ2-1, with 8 bases lining up with TRBD2. Germline CDR1 and CDR2: LGHDT and YNNKEL (reference sequence). Unmatched junction bases numbered 6, after V lost 3 bases and J lost 5 bases. The CDR3 consists of 15 residues. This CDR3 reads CASSHRLAINNEQFF. Here the CDR3 DNA reads TGTGCCAGCAGCCACCGACTAGCGATCAACAATGAGCAGTTCTTC.

The chain employs TRBV12-3 or TRBV12-4 and TRBJ1-2, with D tentatively TRBD1 (5 bases). CDR3 length equals 13 residues. V was clipped by 3 bases and J by 5 bases, with 10 bases between them. CDR3 protein: CASSFAGGYGYTF. In DNA, the CDR3 is TGTGCCAGCAGTTTCGCCGGGGGTTATGGCTACACCTTC.

The chain employs TRBV19 and TRBJ1-2; D gene unclear. The CDR3 has 15 amino acids. Germline-derived CDR1 and CDR2 are LNHDA and SQIVND (reference sequence). V lost 0 bases, J lost 6 bases, and 14 bases lay in between. In DNA, the CDR3 is TGTGCCAGTAGTATAGATCAATCTCCCGGGAATGGCTACACCTTC. Amino acids: CASSIDQSPGNGYTF.

With respect to this clone: This same CDR3 is encoded by further DNA sequences in the sample. This chain connects TRBV30 to TRBJ1-2, with 7 bases aligning to TRBD1. In germline, CDR1 is GTSNPN, CDR2 SVGIG (reference sequence). V lost 4 bases, J lost 4 bases, and 3 bases stayed unmatched. The CDR3 is 12 amino acids. This CDR3 is CAWNRGSYGYTF. In DNA, the CDR3 is TGTGCCTGGAACAGGGGAAGCTATGGCTACACCTTC.

The V gene is TRBV5-1, the J gene TRBJ1-4, with 7 bases aligning to TRBD1. The CDR3 totals 16 residues. The J segment lost 4 bases and the V segment lost 2 bases, leaving 8 bases of the junction unmatched. Germline loops: CDR1 SGHRS, CDR2 YFSETQ. Written as DNA, the CDR3 is TGCGCCAGCAGCTTAATACCGGGACAGAATAATGAAAAACTGTTTTTT. Amino acid sequence: CASSLIPGQNNEKLFF.

V is TRBV5-1 and J is TRBJ1-5; 7 nucleotides line up with TRBD1. CDR3 length: 17 amino acids. Trimming took 3 bases from V and 0 from J; bases not matched to a gene: 9. Germline CDR1 and CDR2: SGHRS and YFSETQ. In nucleotides, the CDR3 is TGCGCCAGCAGCTGGCGGACAGGTTGGTGTAGCAATCAGCCCCAGCATTTT. It specifies CASSWRTGWCSNQPQHF.

This clone was seen more than once but under ten times. The chain employs TRBV3-1 (or the pseudogene TRBV3-2) and TRBJ2-2; 7 bases are a match to TRBD1. Germline-derived CDR1 and CDR2 are LGHDT and YNNKEL (reference sequence). With 1 base clipped from V and 2 bases from J, the junction kept 1 base outside the gene matches. The CDR3 contains 15 residues. This chain's CDR3 is CASSQAGGNTGELFF. As DNA, the CDR3 is TGTGCCAGCAGCCAAGCAGGGGGTAACACCGGGGAGCTGTTTTTT.

The chain has TRBV12-3 or TRBV12-4 and TRBJ1-2; D perhaps matches TRBD1 (5 bases). The V end lost 7 bases, the J end lost 7 bases, and 13 bases lay between the germline ends. The CDR3 is made up of 12 amino acids. The CDR3 bases are TGTGCCAGCAAGGGGTTGGGCCGTGGCTACACCTTC. This sequence encodes CASKGLGRGYTF.

The chain couples TRBV12-3 or TRBV12-4 to TRBJ2-7, with D possibly being TRBD2 (6 bases). This CDR3 is built from 12 residues. V was pared by 4 bases and J by 4 bases, with 8 bases between. The CDR3 DNA reads TGTGCCAGCAGTTGGGGACTTTACGAGCAGTACTTC. It codes for CASSWGLYEQYF.

The chain carries TRBV5-1 and TRBJ1-1; 8 nucleotides match TRBD1. This CDR3 contains 16 residues. Unmatched junction bases numbered 5, after V lost 1 base and J lost 0 bases. Germline V CDR1 and CDR2: SGHRS, YFSETQ. The CDR3 bases are TGCGCCAGCAGCTTGAGGGCAGGGGGCCTGAACACTGAAGCTTTCTTT. It encodes CASSLRAGGLNTEAFF.

The genes are TRBV5-1 and TRBJ2-2; 8 nucleotides match TRBD1. This CDR3 has 16 amino acids. The germline CDR1 and CDR2 sequences are SGHRS and YFSETQ. Trimming at V came to 2 bases and at J to 5 bases, leaving 8 bases not matched to a gene. The DNA of the CDR3 is TGCGCCAGCAGCTTACTACAGGGGGAAGGGACCGGGGAGCTGTTTTTT. This sequence encodes CASSLLQGEGTGELFF.

CDR3 coding DNA: TGTGCCAGCTCATTGGGACAGGGTATGAACACTGAAGCTTTCTTT. Its protein is CASSLGQGMNTEAFF. The chain links TRBV18 to TRBJ1-1; TRBD1 aligns across 9 bases. The germline CDR1 and CDR2 sequences are KGHSH and LQKENI. The CDR3 has 15 residues. J was trimmed by 0 bases and V by 5 bases; bases with no gene match: 4.

V gene TRBV7-2 combines with J gene TRBJ1-2; TRBD1 agrees at 7 bases. The CDR3 has 14 residues. J was trimmed by 6 bases and V by 4 bases; bases with no gene match: 8. Germline V gives CDR1 SGHTA, CDR2 FQGNSA. CDR3 protein: CASSSFRRGDGYTF. The CDR3 region has the DNA TGTGCCAGCAGCTCTTTCCGCAGGGGGGATGGCTACACCTTC.

This chain joins TRBV7-8 and TRBJ1-2; 7 bases map to TRBD1. The J segment lost 5 bases and the V segment lost 5 bases, leaving 11 bases of the junction unmatched. The CDR3 length is 15 residues. Germline CDR1 and CDR2: SGHVS and FQNEAQ. The CDR3 spells CASSPTGTELYGYTF. DNA of the CDR3: TGTGCCAGCAGCCCGACCGGGACAGAACTATATGGCTACACCTTC. Variable domain in full (rest from reference TRBV7-8 and TRBJ1-2): GAGVSQSPRYKVAKRGQDVALRCDPISGHVSLFWYQQALGQGPEFLTYFQNEAQLDKSGLPSDRFFAERPEGSVSTLKIQRTQQEDSAVYLCASSPTGTELYGYTFGSGTRLTVV.

V and J are TRBV12-5 and TRBJ2-1; TRBD2 agrees at 8 bases. This CDR3 comprises 15 residues. J lost 0 bases, V lost 4 bases, and 2 bases had no gene match. Germline assignment: CDR1 LGHNT and CDR2 FRNRAP. CDR3 loop: CASGSGGSSYNEQFF. DNA of the CDR3: TGTGCTAGTGGTTCGGGGGGGTCCTCCTACAATGAGCAGTTCTTC.

This clone has a handful of counts. The chain links TRBV5-1 to TRBJ1-1, with D perhaps TRBD1 (6 bases). V lost 4 bases to trimming and J lost 6 bases, with 10 bases between them. Germline loops: CDR1 SGHRS, CDR2 YFSETQ. The CDR3 is 12 amino acids. The CDR3: CASSNPGAEAFF. CDR3 nucleotide sequence: TGCGCCAGCAGCAATCCAGGGGCTGAAGCTTTCTTT.

The chain has TRBV25-1 and TRBJ1-2; maybe TRBD1 (6 bases). Looked up from germline, CDR1 is MGHDK and CDR2 is SYGVNS. The CDR3 has 15 residues. V gave up 3 bases and J gave up 4 bases, with 15 bases separating them. The CDR3 nucleotides read TGTGCCAGCAGTGACCCCCGCAGGGGTGCCTATGGCTACACCTTC. Translating gives CASSDPRRGAYGYTF.

In its sample, this clone was seen a few times. The chain employs TRBV4-2 and TRBJ1-3; D gene ambiguous. Germline V gives CDR1 LGHNA, CDR2 YNFKEQ. CDR3 length: 15 amino acids. V was cut by 0 bases and J by 3 bases, with 9 bases left in between. The CDR3 bases are TGTGCCAGCAGCCAAGACCGTTTCGGTGGAAACACCATATATTTT. Amino acid sequence: CASSQDRFGGNTIYF.

The V and J genes are TRBV20-1 and TRBJ1-1; D uncertain. Trimming removed 4 bases from V and 8 bases from J, with 11 bases in between. This CDR3 region has 11 residues. Germline V gene data show CDR1 as DFQATT and CDR2 as SNEGSKA (reference sequence). Here the CDR3 reads CSATRFTEAFF. In DNA, the CDR3 is TGCAGTGCTACTAGATTCACCGAAGCTTTCTTT.

In DNA, the CDR3 is TGTGCCTGGAACTTGAACACTGAAGCTTTCTTT. Protein sequence: CAWNLNTEAFF. This sequence joins TRBV30 and TRBJ1-1; D remains unclear. Trimming pared 4 bases from V and 0 bases from J, leaving 3 bases between. Germline CDR1 is GTSNPN and CDR2 is SVGIG (reference sequence). CDR3 length: 11 amino acids.

This CDR3 is CASSGQGYNSPLHF. The CDR3 nucleotides are TGTGCCAGCAGTGGACAGGGCTATAATTCACCCCTCCACTTT. The V and J genes are TRBV2 and TRBJ1-6; 7 bases fit TRBD1. Germline assignment: CDR1 SNHLY and CDR2 FYNNEI. J gave up 3 bases and V 4 bases, and 0 bases lay outside the gene matches. The CDR3 has 14 residues.